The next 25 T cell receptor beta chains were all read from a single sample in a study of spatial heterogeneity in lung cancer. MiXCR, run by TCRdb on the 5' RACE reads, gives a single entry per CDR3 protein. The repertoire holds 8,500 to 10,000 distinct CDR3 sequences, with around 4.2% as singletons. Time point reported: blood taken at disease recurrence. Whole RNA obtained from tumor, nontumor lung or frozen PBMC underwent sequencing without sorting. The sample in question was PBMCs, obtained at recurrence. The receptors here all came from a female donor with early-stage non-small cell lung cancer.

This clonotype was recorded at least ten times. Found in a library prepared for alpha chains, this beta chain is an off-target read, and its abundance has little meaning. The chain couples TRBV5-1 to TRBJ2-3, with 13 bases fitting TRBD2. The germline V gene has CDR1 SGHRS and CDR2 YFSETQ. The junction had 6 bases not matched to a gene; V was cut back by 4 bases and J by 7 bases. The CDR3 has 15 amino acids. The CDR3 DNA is TGCGCCAGCAGCCCCTCGGGACTAGCGGGGTATACGCAGTATTTT. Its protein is CASSPSGLAGYTQYF.

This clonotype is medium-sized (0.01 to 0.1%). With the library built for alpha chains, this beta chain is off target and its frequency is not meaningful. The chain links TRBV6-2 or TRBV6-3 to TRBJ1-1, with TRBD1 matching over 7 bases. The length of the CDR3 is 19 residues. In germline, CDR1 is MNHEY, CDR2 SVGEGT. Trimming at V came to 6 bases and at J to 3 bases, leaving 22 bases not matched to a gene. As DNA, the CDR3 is TGTGCCAGCAGCCCACATCTCGGGACAGCCCGACGGGGGGACACTGAAGCTTTCTTT. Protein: CASSPHLGTARRGDTEAFF.

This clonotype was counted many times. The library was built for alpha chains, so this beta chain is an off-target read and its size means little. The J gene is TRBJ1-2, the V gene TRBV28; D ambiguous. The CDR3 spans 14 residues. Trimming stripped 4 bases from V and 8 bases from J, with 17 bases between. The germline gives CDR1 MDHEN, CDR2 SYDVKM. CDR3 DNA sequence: TGTGCCAGCAGTTCCCTATTGGGTACGGCCGGCTACACCTTC. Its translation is CASSSLLGTAGYTF.

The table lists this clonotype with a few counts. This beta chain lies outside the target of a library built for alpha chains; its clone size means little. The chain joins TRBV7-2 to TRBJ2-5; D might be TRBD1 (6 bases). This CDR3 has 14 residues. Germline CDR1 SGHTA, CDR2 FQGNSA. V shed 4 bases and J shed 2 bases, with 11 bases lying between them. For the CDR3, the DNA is TGTGCCAGCAGCTCAGGACAGAGTCAAGAGACCCAGTACTTC. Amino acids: CASSSGQSQETQYF. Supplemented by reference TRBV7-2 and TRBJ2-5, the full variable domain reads GAGVSQSPSNKVTEKGKDVELRCDPISGHTALYWYRQSLGQGLEFLIYFQGNSAPDKSGLPSDRFSAERTGGSVSTLTIQRTQQEDSAVYLCASSSGQSQETQYFGPGTRLLVL.

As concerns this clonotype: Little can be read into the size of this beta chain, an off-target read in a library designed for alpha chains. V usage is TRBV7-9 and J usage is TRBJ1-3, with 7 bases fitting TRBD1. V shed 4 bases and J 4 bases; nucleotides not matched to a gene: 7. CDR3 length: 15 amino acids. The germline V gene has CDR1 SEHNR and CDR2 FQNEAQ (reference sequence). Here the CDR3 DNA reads TGTGCCAGCAGCTCCCCCGACAGGGTCGGAAACACCATATATTTT. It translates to CASSSPDRVGNTIYF.

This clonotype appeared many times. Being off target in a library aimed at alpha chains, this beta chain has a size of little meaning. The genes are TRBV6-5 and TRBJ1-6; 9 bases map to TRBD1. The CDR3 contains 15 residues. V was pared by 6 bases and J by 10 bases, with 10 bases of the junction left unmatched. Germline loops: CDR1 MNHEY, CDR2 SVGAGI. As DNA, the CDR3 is TGTGCCAGCAGGCCATGGACAGGGGAGGTCTCACCCCTCCACTTT. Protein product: CASRPWTGEVSPLHF.

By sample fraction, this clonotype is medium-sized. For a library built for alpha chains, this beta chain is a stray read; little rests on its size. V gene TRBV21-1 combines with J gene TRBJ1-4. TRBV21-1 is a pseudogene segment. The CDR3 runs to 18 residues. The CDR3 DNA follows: TGTGCCAGCAGCAAAGGGCCACTGGCTCGGGGAAGAGGAGAAAAACTGTTTTTT. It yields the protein CASSKGPLARGRGEKLFF.

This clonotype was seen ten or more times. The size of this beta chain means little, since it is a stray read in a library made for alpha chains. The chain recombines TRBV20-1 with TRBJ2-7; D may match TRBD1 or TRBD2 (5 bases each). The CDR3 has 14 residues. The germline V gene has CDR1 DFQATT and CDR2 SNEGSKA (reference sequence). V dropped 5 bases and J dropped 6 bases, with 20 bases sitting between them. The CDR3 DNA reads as TGCAGTGCTCAACTCCCTGGGGACCGTGGCGAGCAGTACTTC. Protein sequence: CSAQLPGDRGEQYF.

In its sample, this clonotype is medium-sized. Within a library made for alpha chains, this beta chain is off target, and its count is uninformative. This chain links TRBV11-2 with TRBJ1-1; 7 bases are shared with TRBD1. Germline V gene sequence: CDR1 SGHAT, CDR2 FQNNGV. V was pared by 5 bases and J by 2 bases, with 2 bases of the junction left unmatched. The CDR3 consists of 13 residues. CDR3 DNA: TGTGCCAGCAGCAGACAGGGCAACACTGAAGCTTTCTTT. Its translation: CASSRQGNTEAFF.

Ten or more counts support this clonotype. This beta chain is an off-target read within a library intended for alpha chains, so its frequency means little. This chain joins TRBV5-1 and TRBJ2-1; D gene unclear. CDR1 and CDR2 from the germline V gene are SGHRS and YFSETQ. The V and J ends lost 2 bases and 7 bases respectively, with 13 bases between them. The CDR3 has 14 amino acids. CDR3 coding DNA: TGCGCCAGCAGCTTAGTTCCCTACACAAATGAGCAGTTCTTC. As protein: CASSLVPYTNEQFF.

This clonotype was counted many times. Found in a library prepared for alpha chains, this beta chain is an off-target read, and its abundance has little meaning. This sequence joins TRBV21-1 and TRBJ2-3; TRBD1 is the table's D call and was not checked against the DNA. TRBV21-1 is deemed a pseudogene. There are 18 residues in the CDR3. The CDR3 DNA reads TGTGCCAGCAGCAAAGGGGGACAGACTAACTATAGCACAGATACGCAGTATTTT. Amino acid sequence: CASSKGGQTNYSTDTQYF.

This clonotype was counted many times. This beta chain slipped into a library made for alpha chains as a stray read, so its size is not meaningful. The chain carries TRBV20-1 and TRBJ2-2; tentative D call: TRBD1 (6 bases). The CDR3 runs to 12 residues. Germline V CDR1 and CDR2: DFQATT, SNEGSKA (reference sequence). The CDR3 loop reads CTYRAYTGELFF. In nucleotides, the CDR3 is TGCACCTACAGGGCGTACACCGGGGAGCTGTTTTTT.

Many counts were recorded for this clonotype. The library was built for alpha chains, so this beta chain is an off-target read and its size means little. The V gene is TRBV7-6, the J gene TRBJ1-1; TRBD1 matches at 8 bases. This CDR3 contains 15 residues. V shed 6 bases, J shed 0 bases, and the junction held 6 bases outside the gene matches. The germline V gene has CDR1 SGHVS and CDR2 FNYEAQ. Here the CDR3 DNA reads TGTGCCAGCAGTCTCAGGACAGGGATGAACACTGAAGCTTTCTTT. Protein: CASSLRTGMNTEAFF. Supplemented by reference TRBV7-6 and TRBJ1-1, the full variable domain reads GAGVSQSPRYKVTKRGQDVALRCDPISGHVSLYWYRQALGQGPEFLTYFNYEAQQDKSGLPNDRFSAERPEGSISTLTIQRTEQRDSAMYRCASSLRTGMNTEAFFGQGTRLTVV.

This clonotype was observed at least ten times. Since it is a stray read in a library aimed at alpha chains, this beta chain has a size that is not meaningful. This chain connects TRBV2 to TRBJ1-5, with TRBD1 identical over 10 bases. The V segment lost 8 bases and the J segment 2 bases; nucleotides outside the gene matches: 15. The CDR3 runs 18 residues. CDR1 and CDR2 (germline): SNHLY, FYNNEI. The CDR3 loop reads CASLTGTGAIRGNQPQHF. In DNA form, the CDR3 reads TGTGCCAGCTTAACCGGGACAGGGGCGATAAGGGGCAATCAGCCCCAGCATTTT.

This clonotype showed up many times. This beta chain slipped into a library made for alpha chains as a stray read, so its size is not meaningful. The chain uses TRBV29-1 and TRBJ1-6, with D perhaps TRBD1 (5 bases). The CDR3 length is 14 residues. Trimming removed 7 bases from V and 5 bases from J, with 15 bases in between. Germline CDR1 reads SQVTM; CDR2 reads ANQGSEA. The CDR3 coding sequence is TGCAGCGCCGCGATTGGGACTAATAATTCACCCCTCCACTTT. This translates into CSAAIGTNNSPLHF.

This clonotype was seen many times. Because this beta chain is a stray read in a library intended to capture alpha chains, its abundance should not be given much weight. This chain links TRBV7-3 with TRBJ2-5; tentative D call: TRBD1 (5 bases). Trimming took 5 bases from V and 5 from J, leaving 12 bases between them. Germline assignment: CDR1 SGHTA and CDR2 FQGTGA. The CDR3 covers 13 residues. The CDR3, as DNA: TGTGCCAGCAGCAAAGGGGCGGTGGAGACCCAGTACTTC. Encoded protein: CASSKGAVETQYF.

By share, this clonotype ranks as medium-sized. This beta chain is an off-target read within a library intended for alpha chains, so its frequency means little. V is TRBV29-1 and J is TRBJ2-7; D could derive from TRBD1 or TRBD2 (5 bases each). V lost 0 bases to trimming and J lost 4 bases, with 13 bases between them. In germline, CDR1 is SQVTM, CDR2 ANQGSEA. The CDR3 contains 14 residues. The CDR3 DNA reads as TGCAGCGTTGAAGATCGGGGAACAGGTTACGAGCAGTACTTC. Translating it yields CSVEDRGTGYEQYF.

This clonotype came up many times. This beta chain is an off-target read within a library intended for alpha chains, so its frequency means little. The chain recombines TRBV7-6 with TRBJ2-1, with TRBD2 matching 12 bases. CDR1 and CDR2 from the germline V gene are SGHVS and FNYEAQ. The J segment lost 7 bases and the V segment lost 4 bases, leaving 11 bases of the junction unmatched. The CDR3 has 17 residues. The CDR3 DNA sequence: TGTGCCAGCAGCTCCCAGACGACTAGCGGGGGTCGAAATGAGCAGTTCTTC. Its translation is CASSSQTTSGGRNEQFF.

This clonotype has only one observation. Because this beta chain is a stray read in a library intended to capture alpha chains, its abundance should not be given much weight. CDR3 in amino acids: CASGGRGNTIYF. The CDR3 region has the DNA TGTGCCAGCGGCGGCCGTGGAAACACCATATATTTT. The gene calls are TRBV7-2 and TRBJ1-3; D not certain. CDR3 length: 12 residues. Germline V gene lookup returns CDR1 SGHTA and CDR2 FQGNSA. V was trimmed by 8 bases and J by 3 bases, leaving 8 bases between them. Combining the CDR3 with reference TRBV7-2 and TRBJ1-3 gives the whole variable domain GAGVSQSPSNKVTEKGKDVELRCDPISGHTALYWYRQSLGQGLEFLIYFQGNSAPDKSGLPSDRFSAERTGGSVSTLTIQRTQQEDSAVYLCASGGRGNTIYFGEGSWLTVV.

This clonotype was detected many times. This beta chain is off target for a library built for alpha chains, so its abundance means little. This CDR3 reads CASSSPLGEQYF. Here the CDR3 DNA reads TGTGCCAGCAGCTCCCCTCTAGGGGAGCAGTACTTC. The chain recombines TRBV11-1 with TRBJ2-7; the D is unclear. The CDR3 loop spans 12 amino acids. Germline CDR1 SGHAT, CDR2 FQDESV (reference sequence). V gave up 4 bases and J gave up 7 bases, with 11 bases separating them.

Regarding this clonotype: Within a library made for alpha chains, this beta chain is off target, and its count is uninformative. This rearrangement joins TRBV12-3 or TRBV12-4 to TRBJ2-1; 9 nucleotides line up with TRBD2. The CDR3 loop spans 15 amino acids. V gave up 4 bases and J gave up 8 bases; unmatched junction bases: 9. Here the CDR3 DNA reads TGTGCCAGCAGTTCGACTGGCGGGGGGGCCCATGAGCAGTTCTTC. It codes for CASSSTGGGAHEQFF.

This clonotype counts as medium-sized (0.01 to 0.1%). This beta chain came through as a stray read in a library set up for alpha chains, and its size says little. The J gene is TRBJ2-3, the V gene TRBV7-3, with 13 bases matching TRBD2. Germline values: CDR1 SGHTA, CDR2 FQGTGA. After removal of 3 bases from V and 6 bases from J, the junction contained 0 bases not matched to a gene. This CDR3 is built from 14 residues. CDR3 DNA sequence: TGTGCCAGCAGCTTGACTAGCGGGGGGGATACGCAGTATTTT. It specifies CASSLTSGGDTQYF.

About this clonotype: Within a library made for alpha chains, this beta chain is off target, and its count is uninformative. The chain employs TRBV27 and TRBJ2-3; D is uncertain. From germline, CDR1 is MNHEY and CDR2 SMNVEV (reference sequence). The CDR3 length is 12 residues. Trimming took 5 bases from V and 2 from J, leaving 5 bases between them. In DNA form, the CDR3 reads TGTGCCAGCAGTCCCGACACAGATACGCAGTATTTT. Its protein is CASSPDTDTQYF.

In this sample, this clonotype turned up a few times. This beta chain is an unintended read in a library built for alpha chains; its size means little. In DNA, the CDR3 is TGCGCCAGCAGCTGGGGTCTACTGGGAGGTAAAGGTCCCGGGGAGCTGTTTTTT. The encoded protein is CASSWGLLGGKGPGELFF. The rearrangement uses TRBV5-1 and TRBJ2-2; D might be TRBD2 (6 bases). Germline CDR1 reads SGHRS; CDR2 reads YFSETQ. Trimming stripped 3 bases from V and 6 bases from J, with 24 bases between. This CDR3 is 18 amino acids long.

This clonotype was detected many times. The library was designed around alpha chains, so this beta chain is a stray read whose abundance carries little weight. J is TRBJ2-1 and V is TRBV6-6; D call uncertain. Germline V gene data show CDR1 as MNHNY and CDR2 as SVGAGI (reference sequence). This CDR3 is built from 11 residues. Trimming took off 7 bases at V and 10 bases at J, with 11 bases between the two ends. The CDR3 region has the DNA TGTGCCAGCACGGGCGACGGAGAGCAGTTCTTC. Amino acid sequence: CASTGDGEQFF.